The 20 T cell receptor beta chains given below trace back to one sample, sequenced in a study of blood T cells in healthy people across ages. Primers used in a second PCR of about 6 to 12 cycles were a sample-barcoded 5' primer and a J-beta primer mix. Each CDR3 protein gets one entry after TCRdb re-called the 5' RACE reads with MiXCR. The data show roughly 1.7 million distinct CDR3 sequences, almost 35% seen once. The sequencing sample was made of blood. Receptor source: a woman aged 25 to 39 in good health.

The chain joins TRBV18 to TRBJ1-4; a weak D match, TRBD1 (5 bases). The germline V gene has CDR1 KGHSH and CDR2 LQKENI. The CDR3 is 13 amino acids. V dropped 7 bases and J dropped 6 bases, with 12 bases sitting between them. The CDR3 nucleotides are TGTGCCAGCTTCGTCGAAGGGGATGAAAAACTGTTTTTT. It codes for CASFVEGDEKLFF.

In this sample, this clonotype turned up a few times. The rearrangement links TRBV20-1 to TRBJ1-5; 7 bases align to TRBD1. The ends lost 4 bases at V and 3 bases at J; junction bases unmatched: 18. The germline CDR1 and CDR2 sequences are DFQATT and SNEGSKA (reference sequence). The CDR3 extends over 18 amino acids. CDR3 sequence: CSAIRDRTHYRSNQPQHF. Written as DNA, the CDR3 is TGCAGTGCTATTCGGGACAGAACACATTACCGTTCCAATCAGCCCCAGCATTTT.

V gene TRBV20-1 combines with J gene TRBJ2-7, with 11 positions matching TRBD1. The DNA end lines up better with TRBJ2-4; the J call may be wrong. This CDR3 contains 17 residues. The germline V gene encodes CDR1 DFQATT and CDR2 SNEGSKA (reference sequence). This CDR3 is CSARKEDRGLPRFIQYF. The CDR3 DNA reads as TGCAGTGCTAGAAAAGAGGACAGGGGGCTACCAAGGTTCATTCAGTACTTC.

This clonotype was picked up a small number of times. CDR3 nucleotide sequence: TGTGCCAGCAGCTTCGATTTTAAAGCGGGGAACACCTACAATGAGCAGTTCTTC. This codes for CASSFDFKAGNTYNEQFF. The gene calls are TRBV12-3 or TRBV12-4 and TRBJ2-1; 7 nucleotides agree with TRBD2. This CDR3 is 18 amino acids long. The junction had 16 bases not matched to a gene; V was cut back by 6 bases and J by 2 bases.

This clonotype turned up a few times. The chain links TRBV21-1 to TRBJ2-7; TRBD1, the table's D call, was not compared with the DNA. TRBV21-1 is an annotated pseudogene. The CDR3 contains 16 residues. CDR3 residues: CASSKAKGLDSYEQYF. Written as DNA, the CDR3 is TGTGCCAGCAGCAAAGCGAAAGGACTCGACAGCTACGAGCAGTACTTC.

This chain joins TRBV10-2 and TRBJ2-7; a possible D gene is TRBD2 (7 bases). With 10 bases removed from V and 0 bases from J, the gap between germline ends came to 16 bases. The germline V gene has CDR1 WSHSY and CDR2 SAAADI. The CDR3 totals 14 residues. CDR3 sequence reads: CATRLGGLSYEQYF. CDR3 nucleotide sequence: TGCGCCACCAGGCTGGGGGGGCTCTCCTACGAGCAGTACTTC.

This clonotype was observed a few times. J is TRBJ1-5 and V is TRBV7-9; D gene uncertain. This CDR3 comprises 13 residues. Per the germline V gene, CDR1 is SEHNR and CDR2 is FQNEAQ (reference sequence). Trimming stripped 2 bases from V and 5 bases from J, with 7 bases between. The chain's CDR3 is CASSLSQDQPQHF. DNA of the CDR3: TGTGCCAGCAGCTTATCGCAGGATCAGCCCCAGCATTTT.

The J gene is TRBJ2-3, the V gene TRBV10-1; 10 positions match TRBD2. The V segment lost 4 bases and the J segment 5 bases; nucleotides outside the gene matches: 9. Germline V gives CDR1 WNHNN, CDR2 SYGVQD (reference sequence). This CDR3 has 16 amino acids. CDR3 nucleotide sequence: TGCGCCAGCAGTGTGTCTAGCGGGGGCCTAGGAGATACGCAGTATTTT. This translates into CASSVSSGGLGDTQYF.

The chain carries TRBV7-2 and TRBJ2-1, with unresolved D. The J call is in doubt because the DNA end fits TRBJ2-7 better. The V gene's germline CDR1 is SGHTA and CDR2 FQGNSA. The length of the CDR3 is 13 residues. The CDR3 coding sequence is TGTGCCAGCAGATCCGGGCCATACAATGAGCAGTACTTC. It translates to CASRSGPYNEQYF.

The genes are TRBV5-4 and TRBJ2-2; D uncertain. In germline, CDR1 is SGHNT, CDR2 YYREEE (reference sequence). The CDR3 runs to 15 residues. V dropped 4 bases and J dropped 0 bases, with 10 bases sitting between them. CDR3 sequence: CASSTSRANTGELFF. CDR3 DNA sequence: TGTGCCAGCAGCACGAGCCGAGCGAACACCGGGGAGCTGTTTTTT. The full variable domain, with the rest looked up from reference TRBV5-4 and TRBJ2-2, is ETGVTQSPTHLIKTRGQQVTLRCSSQSGHNTVSWYQQALGQGPQFIFQYYREEENGRGNFPPRFSGLQFPNYSSELNVNALELDDSALYLCASSTSRANTGELFFGEGSRLTVL.

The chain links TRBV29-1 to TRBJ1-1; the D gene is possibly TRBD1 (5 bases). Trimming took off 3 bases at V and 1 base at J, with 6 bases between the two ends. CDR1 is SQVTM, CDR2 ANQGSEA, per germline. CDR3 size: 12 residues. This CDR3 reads CSVDQGNTEAFF. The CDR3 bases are TGCAGCGTTGACCAGGGGAACACTGAAGCTTTCTTT. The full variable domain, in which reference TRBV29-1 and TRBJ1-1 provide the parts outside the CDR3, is SAVISQKPSRDICQRGTSLTIQCQVDSQVTMMFWYRQQPGQSLTLIATANQGSEATYESGFVIDKFPISRPNLTFSTLTVSNMSPEDSSIYLCSVDQGNTEAFFGQGTRLTVV.

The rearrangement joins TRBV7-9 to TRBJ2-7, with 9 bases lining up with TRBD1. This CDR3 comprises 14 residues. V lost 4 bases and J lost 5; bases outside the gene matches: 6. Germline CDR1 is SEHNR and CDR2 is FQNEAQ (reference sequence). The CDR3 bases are TGTGCCAGCAGCTCCGGACAGGGGCTGAACGAGCAGTACTTC. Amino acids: CASSSGQGLNEQYF.

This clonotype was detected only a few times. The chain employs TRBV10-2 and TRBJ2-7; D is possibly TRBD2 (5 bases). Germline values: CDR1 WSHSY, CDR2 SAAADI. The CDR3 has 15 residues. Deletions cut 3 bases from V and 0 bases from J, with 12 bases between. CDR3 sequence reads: CASSDPSSISYEQYF. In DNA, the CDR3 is TGCGCCAGCAGTGACCCTAGCTCCATCTCCTACGAGCAGTACTTC.

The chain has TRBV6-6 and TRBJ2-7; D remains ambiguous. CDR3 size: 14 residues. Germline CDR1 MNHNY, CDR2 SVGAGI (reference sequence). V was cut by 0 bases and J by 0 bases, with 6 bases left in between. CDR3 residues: CASSYSRASYEQYF. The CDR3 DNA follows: TGTGCCAGCAGTTACTCAAGGGCCTCCTACGAGCAGTACTTC.

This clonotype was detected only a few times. The CDR3 loop reads CAISETGTASPFF. The CDR3 DNA reads TGTGCCATCAGTGAGACCGGGACAGCCTCTCCGTTCTTC. The gene calls are TRBV10-3 and TRBJ2-1, with 7 bases matching TRBD1. Germline lookup yields CDR1 ENHRY and CDR2 SYGVKD. The CDR3 sequence is 13 residues long. With V trimmed by 2 bases and J by 15 bases, 10 bases remained unmatched.

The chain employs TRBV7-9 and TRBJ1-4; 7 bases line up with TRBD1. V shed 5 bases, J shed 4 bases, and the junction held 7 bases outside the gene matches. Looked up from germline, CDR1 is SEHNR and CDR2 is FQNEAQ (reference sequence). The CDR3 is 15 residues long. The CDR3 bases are TGTGCCAGCAGCCGCCAGGGACAGCTTAATGAAAAACTGTTTTTT. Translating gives CASSRQGQLNEKLFF.

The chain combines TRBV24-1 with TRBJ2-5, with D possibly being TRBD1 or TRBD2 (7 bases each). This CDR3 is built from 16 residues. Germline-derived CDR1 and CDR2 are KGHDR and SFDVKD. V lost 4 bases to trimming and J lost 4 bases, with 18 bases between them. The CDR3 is CATSDPRGGSGETQYF. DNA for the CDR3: TGTGCCACCAGTGACCCCAGGGGGGGTTCTGGAGAGACCCAGTACTTC.

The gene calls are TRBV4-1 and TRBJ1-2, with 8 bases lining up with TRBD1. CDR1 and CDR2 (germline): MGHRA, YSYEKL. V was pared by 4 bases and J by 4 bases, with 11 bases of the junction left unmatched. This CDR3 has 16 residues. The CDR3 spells CASSLGTGGMSYGYTF. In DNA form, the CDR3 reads TGCGCCAGCAGCCTAGGGACAGGAGGGATGAGCTATGGCTACACCTTC.

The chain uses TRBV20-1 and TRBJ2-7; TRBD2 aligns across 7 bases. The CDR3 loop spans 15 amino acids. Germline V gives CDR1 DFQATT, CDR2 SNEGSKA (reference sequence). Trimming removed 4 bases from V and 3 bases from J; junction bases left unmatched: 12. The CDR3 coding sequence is TGCAGTGCTACCGGGGGGACCAAACCTCGCTACGAGCAGTACTTC. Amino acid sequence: CSATGGTKPRYEQYF.

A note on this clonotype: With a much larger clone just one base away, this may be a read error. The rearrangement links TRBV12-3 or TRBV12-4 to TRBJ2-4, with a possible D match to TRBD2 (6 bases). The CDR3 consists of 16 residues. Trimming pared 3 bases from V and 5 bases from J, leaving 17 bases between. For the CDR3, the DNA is TGTGCCAGCAGTTTTTCCCGGGAGCCTTGGCAAAACATTCAGTACTTC. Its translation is CASSFSREPWQNIQYF.